This TCR beta chain was retrieved from a study of T cells after yellow fever vaccination. Study conclusions and caveats: Relatively few clonotypes were ones that appeared in both CD4 and CD8 compartments. Post-booster repertoires contained most primary-vaccination clones again (approximately 95% CD4, less than 90% CD8).

Researchers made TCR cDNA using 5'RACE template switching, and this step added a universal primer site and UMIs. TCRdb reprocessed the 5' RACE reads with MiXCR, giving one entry per CDR3 protein. The top ten clones hold about 3.5% of a sample with some 300,000 distinct CDR3 sequences, less than 9.5% of them seen once. Comment on this clonotype: The target antigen is unknown.

The CDR3 sequence is 14 residues long. J was trimmed by 3 bases and V by 4 bases; bases with no gene match: 4. CDR1 and CDR2 (germline): KGHSH, LQKENI. Sequenced material: CD4+ T cells sorted from PBMCs, taken 5 days after the yellow fever booster vaccination. The receptor comes from a man aged 18 to 29 who received the YFV17D yellow fever vaccine. The chain links TRBV18 to TRBJ1-2; TRBD1 matches at 8 bases. For the CDR3, the DNA is TGTGCCAGCTCACTAGGGACAGGAGACTATGGCTACACCTTC. Protein: CASSLGTGDYGYTF.